Here is one T cell receptor beta chain with its context. The antigen is undetermined. The CDR3 loop spans 13 amino acids. Germline values: CDR1 SGHAT, CDR2 FQNNGV. V gave up 5 bases and J gave up 2 bases, with 9 bases separating them. Clones were sequenced by immunoSEQ multiplex PCR, and TCRdb holds only the in-frame ones, with some missing. The table records roughly 64,000 clones, 74% of them present only once. This entry comes from a study of a mutant IDH1 vaccine in newly diagnosed glioma. Time point meaning: week 35, safety follow-up. Each dose delivered 300 ug of mutant IDH1 20-mer peptide subcutaneously with imiquimod.

The chain couples TRBV11-2 to TRBJ1-1; D unclear. The TCR sequence derives from a man aged 45-60 years with glioma. Sample: PBMCs, taken from a glioma patient whose treatment included an IDH1 peptide vaccine. DNA for the CDR3: TGTGCCAGCAGCCCCGCGGGTAACACTGAAGCTTTCTTT. Protein product: CASSPAGNTEAFF.